This T cell receptor (beta chain) was sequenced for a study of PD-1 blockade in mismatch repair-deficient tumors. As to time point: identical roughly 10-day culture without peptide (control). As for this clone: The antigen is unknown.

Only in-frame clones appear in the TCRdb table, and some are missing; sequencing was by immunoSEQ multiplex PCR. Among over 13,000 clones listed, approximately 90% were seen once. After removal of 2 bases from V and 6 bases from J, the junction contained 7 bases not matched to a gene. The length of the CDR3 is 16 residues. The germline gives CDR1 MGHRA, CDR2 YSYEKL. This TCR derives from an adult with mismatch repair-deficient cancer. The source was cells cultured in vitro, collected from a patient treated with pembrolizumab. This chain links TRBV4-1 with TRBJ2-2, with 9 bases aligning to TRBD2. As DNA, the CDR3 is TGCGCCAGCAGCCAAAATAGCGGGAGTTACGCCGGGGAGCTGTTTTTT. This encodes CASSQNSGSYAGELFF.